This T cell receptor beta chain comes out of a study of human T cells and chemical hapten exposure. Overall study: Small volume differences among pooled libraries mainly caused per-sample TCR yield variation.

Study results and caveats: TCRs at high frequency, those above 1 in 1000, did not change with DPC sensitization.

This clonotype showed up many times. The antigen is unknown. CDR3 length: 15 residues. V was cut by 3 bases and J by 5 bases, with 14 bases left in between. Germline CDR1 and CDR2: SEHNR and FQNEAQ (reference sequence). A single record per CDR3 protein comes from TCRdb applying MiXCR to the RACE reads. This sample yields approximately 89,000 distinct CDR3 sequences, of which 6.6% are seen a single time; 1% to 1.5% belongs to the top ten. Described time point: patch test 2, 6 weeks after DPC sensitization. The treatment was: therapeutic diphenylcyclopropenone sensitization with weekly scalp DPC. The sequenced sample was whole blood, obtained in connection with sensitization to the hapten diphenylcyclopropenone (DPC). The origin of this receptor is a woman aged 25 to 39 with alopecia areata. Some clones in this sample may be carry-over from other donors' samples. V is TRBV7-9 and J is TRBJ1-5; D is ambiguous. As DNA, the CDR3 is TGTGCCAGCAGCTTGGGGTCTTCCCCAGATCAGCCCCAGCATTTT. It specifies CASSLGSSPDQPQHF.